Here is one T cell receptor beta chain with its context. Antigen: not known. A minimum of 6 micrograms of total RNA was extracted per sample. A second PCR of about 7 to 12 cycles used a sample-barcoded 5' primer and a J-beta primer mix. TCRdb re-derived calls from the 5' RACE reads in MiXCR, one entry per CDR3 protein. The sample includes about 1 million distinct CDR3 sequences, 40% to 50% seen only once; the top ten take around 18%. The data are from a study of blood T cells in healthy people across ages. Study at large: Using template switching, researchers captured about one barcoded beta molecule for each two T cells.

The germline V gene has CDR1 SEHNR and CDR2 FQNEAQ (reference sequence). The CDR3 is made up of 15 amino acids. V lost 2 bases, J lost 6 bases, and 16 bases lay in between. Study-wide results and limits: Older individuals had lower TCR beta diversity per million T cells (the decline was roughly linear).

The genes are TRBV7-9 and TRBJ2-5, with D perhaps TRBD2 (5 bases). The source material was blood. The sequence derives from a woman in her fifties or sixties in good health. The CDR3 nucleotides are TGTGCCAGCAGCTTAACGTCCAACTCCGGGAAGACCCAGTACTTC. Amino acid sequence: CASSLTSNSGKTQYF.